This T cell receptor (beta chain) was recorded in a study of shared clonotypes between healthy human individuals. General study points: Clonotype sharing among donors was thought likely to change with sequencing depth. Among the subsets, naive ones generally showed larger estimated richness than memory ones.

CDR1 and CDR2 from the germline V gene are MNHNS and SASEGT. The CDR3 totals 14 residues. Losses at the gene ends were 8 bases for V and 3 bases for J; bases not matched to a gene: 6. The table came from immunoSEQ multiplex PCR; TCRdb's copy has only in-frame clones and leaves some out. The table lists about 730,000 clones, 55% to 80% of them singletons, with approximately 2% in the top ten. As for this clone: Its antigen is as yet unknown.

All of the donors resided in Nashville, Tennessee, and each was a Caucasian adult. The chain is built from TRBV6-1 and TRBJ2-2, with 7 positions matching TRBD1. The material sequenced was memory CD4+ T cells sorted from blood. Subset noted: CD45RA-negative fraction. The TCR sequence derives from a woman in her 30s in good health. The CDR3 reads CASLTGIHTGELFF. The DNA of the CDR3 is TGTGCCAGCTTGACAGGGATCCACACCGGGGAGCTGTTTTTT.